This T cell receptor (beta chain) originates from a study of T cells after yellow fever vaccination. The wider study: Fractions of low cell number were prepared using SMART-Seq v4 Ultra Low Input.

Study-wide results and limits: Clones that expanded after primary vaccination mostly reappeared after the booster (nearly 98% CD4, 75% to 90% CD8). There was a small share of clonotypes that showed up in both the CD4 and CD8 compartments.

Turning to this clonotype: Its specificity is not known.

Template switching with 5'RACE generated the TCR cDNA and added a universal primer site and UMIs. TCRdb passed the 5' RACE reads through MiXCR, listing each CDR3 protein once. Of under 500,000 distinct CDR3 sequences detected, around 20% appear once; the ten largest clones hold roughly a sixth. Trimming took 5 bases from V and 7 from J; bases not matched to a gene: 13. Germline V gene lookup returns CDR1 SEHNR and CDR2 FQNEAQ (reference sequence). There are 16 residues in the CDR3. The clonotype was recovered from a young man who received the YFV17D yellow fever vaccine. Sequenced here: PBMCs, sampled before the yellow fever booster vaccination. The chain links TRBV7-9 to TRBJ1-5, with 8 bases identical to TRBD1. The CDR3 loop is CASSPSGAGGRQPQHF. Written as DNA, the CDR3 is TGTGCCAGCAGCCCCTCGGGGGCAGGGGGCAGGCAGCCCCAGCATTTT. The full variable domain, its missing parts supplied by reference TRBV7-9 and TRBJ1-5, is DTGVSQNPRHKITKRGQNVTFRCDPISEHNRLYWYRQTLGQGPEFLTYFQNEAQLEKSRLLSDRFSAERPKGSFSTLEIQRTEQGDSAMYLCASSPSGAGGRQPQHFGDGTRLSIL.